Following are 16 T cell receptor beta chains from one sample sequenced in a study of blood T cell repertoires in COVID-19. Repertoires were generated with immunoSEQ multiplex PCR, while TCRdb's copy carries only in-frame clones and drops some. Here the sample spans more than 65,000 clones, 65% to 85% being singletons. The specimen sequenced was peripheral blood. These receptors were obtained from a man between 60 and 75 years old with acute or convalescent COVID-19.

The V and J genes are TRBV4-3 and TRBJ1-3, with D possibly matching TRBD1 (6 bases). CDR1 is LGHNA and CDR2 is YSLEER in the germline V gene. The CDR3 is 14 amino acids. V lost 6 bases and J lost 4, with 13 bases in between. CDR3 in DNA: TGCGCCAGCAGTTCGCAGGGGCGCGGAAACACCATATATTTT. It yields the protein CASSSQGRGNTIYF.

This sequence joins TRBV5-5 and TRBJ1-2; 8 bases map to TRBD1. The V segment lost 3 bases and the J segment 2 bases; nucleotides outside the gene matches: 6. The CDR3 is 15 amino acids. CDR1 SGHKS and CDR2 YYEKEE come from the germline V gene (reference sequence). This CDR3 reads CASSSDRAGNYGYTF. CDR3 DNA sequence: TGTGCCAGCAGCTCGGACAGGGCTGGGAACTATGGCTACACCTTC.

The gene calls are TRBV18 and TRBJ2-7, with TRBD2 matching 13 bases. V lost 3 bases, J lost 7 bases, and 12 bases stayed unmatched. This CDR3 region has 17 residues. Looked up from germline, CDR1 is KGHSH and CDR2 is LQKENI. The CDR3 nucleotides read TGTGCCAGCTCACCGGGGACTAGCGGGGCCGTTGGGAGGGAGCAGTACTTC. This translates into CASSPGTSGAVGREQYF.

This clone was detected many times. This rearrangement joins TRBV2 to TRBJ1-5, with 8 bases fitting TRBD1. From germline, CDR1 is SNHLY and CDR2 FYNNEI. This CDR3 has 14 residues. V shed 4 bases and J 4 bases; nucleotides not matched to a gene: 3. CDR3 nucleotide sequence: TGTGCCAGCAGTGCCCGGACAGGGAATCAGCCCCAGCATTTT. Encoded protein: CASSARTGNQPQHF.

The V call is TRBV6-5, the J call TRBJ1-2; D uncertain. The CDR3 spans 13 residues. Looked up from germline, CDR1 is MNHEY and CDR2 is SVGAGI. The V and J ends lost 6 bases and 6 bases respectively, with 14 bases between them. CDR3 DNA sequence: TGTGCCAGCAGATATGAGGGTTTGGATGGCTACACCTTC. As protein: CASRYEGLDGYTF.

This chain connects TRBV11-3 to TRBJ2-7; the D is unclear. Looked up from germline, CDR1 is SGHNT and CDR2 is YENEEA. CDR3 size: 13 residues. V lost 1 base and J 3 bases, leaving 7 bases between the germline ends. CDR3 sequence (DNA): TGTGCCAGCAGCTTAGGTCAGAACTACGAGCAGTACTTC. This gives the protein CASSLGQNYEQYF.

The chain joins TRBV19 to TRBJ1-6; D not resolved. V lost 7 bases and J 3 bases, leaving 7 bases between the germline ends. Germline V gene data show CDR1 as LNHDA and CDR2 as SQIVND (reference sequence). This CDR3 spans 13 amino acids. The chain's CDR3 is CASKEVYNSPLHF. For the CDR3, the DNA is TGTGCCAGTAAGGAGGTCTATAATTCACCCCTCCACTTT.

This chain connects TRBV10-3 to TRBJ1-2; no clear D gene. Germline-derived CDR1 and CDR2 are ENHRY and SYGVKD. The CDR3 has 15 amino acids. V was pared by 2 bases and J by 4 bases, with 14 bases between. This CDR3 is CAISEGGSLGYGYTF. The CDR3, as DNA: TGTGCCATCAGTGAGGGCGGATCTTTAGGCTATGGCTACACCTTC.

The V call is TRBV7-2, the J call TRBJ1-1; D gene uncertain. Trimming shortened V by 5 bases and J by 1 base, and 11 bases separated the two germline ends. CDR1 is SGHTA and CDR2 is FQGNSA in the germline V gene. The CDR3 spans 14 residues. CDR3 coding DNA: TGTGCCAGCAGCCCAAGAGCGGGGAACACTGAAGCTTTCTTT. Translated, it gives CASSPRAGNTEAFF.

The J gene is TRBJ2-3, the V gene TRBV18; D is uncertain. V lost 5 bases and J lost 2, with 8 bases in between. Germline V gene sequence: CDR1 KGHSH, CDR2 LQKENI. CDR3 length: 13 amino acids. In DNA, the CDR3 is TGTGCCAGCTCATCGCAACACACAGATACGCAGTATTTT. Translation gives CASSSQHTDTQYF.

This clone has ten or more counts. V is TRBV2 and J is TRBJ1-5; a possible D gene is TRBD1 (5 bases). Trimming took 1 base from V and 5 from J, leaving 12 bases between them. The CDR3 is made up of 15 amino acids. Germline-derived CDR1 and CDR2 are SNHLY and FYNNEI. The CDR3 is CASSEGRVGDQPQHF. The CDR3 DNA reads as TGTGCCAGCAGTGAAGGCAGGGTAGGCGATCAGCCCCAGCATTTT.

The CDR3 sequence: CASSPQSRGRGGYTF. The CDR3 DNA sequence: TGTGCCAGCAGCCCCCAATCCAGGGGGCGCGGTGGCTACACCTTC. The rearrangement joins TRBV7-3 to TRBJ1-2, with TRBD1 matching 8 bases. The V gene's germline CDR1 is SGHTA and CDR2 FQGTGA. The CDR3 length is 15 residues. Trimming took 5 bases from V and 7 from J; bases not matched to a gene: 12.

This chain connects TRBV6-5 to TRBJ1-2, with D maybe TRBD1 (6 bases). The V gene lost 6 bases and the J gene lost 1 base, with 6 bases spanning the gap. Germline V lookup: CDR1 MNHEY, CDR2 SVGAGI. CDR3 size: 12 residues. CDR3 protein: CASSRGNYGYTF. The CDR3 nucleotides read TGTGCCAGCAGCAGGGGTAACTATGGCTACACCTTC.

The chain has TRBV6-5 and TRBJ1-5; D not resolved. V was clipped by 2 bases and J by 1 base, with 6 bases between them. The CDR3 is 14 amino acids. Germline V gives CDR1 MNHEY, CDR2 SVGAGI. This CDR3 is CASSYAQSNQPQHF. Written as DNA, the CDR3 is TGTGCCAGCAGTTACGCACAGAGCAATCAGCCCCAGCATTTT.

The chain carries TRBV7-2 and TRBJ2-1; TRBD1 matches 9 bases. CDR1 SGHTA and CDR2 FQGNSA come from the germline V gene. This CDR3 has 15 residues. The trim removed 4 bases at V and 4 bases at J, leaving 5 bases unmatched. The DNA of the CDR3 is TGTGCCAGCAGCTCACAGGGGGCAGGGTACAATGAGCAGTTCTTC. Translating gives CASSSQGAGYNEQFF.

This clone occurred once. This chain uses TRBV27 with TRBJ1-5; TRBD1 matches 9 bases. This CDR3 is 14 amino acids long. V lost 6 bases and J lost 7; bases outside the gene matches: 7. Germline V gives CDR1 MNHEY, CDR2 SMNVEV (reference sequence). CDR3 residues: CASRGPGQGQPQHF. The CDR3 region has the DNA TGTGCCAGCAGGGGACCGGGACAGGGCCAGCCCCAGCATTTT.